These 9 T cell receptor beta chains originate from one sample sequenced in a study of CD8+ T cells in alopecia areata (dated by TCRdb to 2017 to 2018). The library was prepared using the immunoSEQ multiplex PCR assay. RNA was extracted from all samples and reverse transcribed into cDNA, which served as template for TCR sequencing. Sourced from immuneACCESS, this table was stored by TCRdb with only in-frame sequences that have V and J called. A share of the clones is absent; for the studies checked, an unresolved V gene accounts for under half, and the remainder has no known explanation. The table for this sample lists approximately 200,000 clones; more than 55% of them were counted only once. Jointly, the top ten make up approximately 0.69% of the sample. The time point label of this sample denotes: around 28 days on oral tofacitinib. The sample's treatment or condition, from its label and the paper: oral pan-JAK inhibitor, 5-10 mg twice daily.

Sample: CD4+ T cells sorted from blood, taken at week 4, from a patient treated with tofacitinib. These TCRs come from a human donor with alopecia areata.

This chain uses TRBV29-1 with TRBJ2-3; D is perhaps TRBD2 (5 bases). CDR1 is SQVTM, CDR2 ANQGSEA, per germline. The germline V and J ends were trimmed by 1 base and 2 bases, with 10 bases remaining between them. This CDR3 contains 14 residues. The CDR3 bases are TGCAGCGTTGAAGGTACTAGGGTCACAGATACGCAGTATTTT. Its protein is CSVEGTRVTDTQYF.

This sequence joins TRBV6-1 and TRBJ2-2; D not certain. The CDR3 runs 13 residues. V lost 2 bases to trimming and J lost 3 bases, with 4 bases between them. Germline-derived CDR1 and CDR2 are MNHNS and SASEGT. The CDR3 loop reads CASSESYTGELFF. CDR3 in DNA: TGTGCCAGCAGTGAAAGTTACACCGGGGAGCTGTTTTTT.

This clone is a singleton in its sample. CDR3 protein: CASSLTSGRQETQYF. CDR3 sequence (DNA): TGTGCCAGCAGCTTAACGAGCGGGCGACAAGAGACCCAGTACTTC. The genes are TRBV7-2 and TRBJ2-5; a weak D match, TRBD2 (6 bases). The CDR3 runs 15 residues. V lost 2 bases, J lost 2 bases, and 12 bases lay in between. Germline CDR1 SGHTA, CDR2 FQGNSA.

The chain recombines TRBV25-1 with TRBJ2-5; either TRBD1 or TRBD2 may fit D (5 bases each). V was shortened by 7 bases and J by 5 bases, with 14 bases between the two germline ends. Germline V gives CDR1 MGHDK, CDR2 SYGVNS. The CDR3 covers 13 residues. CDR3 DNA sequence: TGTGCCAGCAAGCCGAGGGGTGTGGAGACCCAGTACTTC. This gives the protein CASKPRGVETQYF.

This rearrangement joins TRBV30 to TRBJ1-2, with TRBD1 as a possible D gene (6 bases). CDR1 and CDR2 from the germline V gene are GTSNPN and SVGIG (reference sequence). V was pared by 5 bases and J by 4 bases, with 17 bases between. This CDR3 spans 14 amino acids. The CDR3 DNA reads TGTGCCTGGTCCCAAGGGGGGATCATCTATGGCTACACCTTC. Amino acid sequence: CAWSQGGIIYGYTF.

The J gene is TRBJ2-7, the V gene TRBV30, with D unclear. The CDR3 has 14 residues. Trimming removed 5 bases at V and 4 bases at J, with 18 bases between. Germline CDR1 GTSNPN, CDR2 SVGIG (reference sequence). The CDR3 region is CAWDKRSPPYEQYF. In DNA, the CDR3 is TGTGCCTGGGACAAAAGATCACCACCTTACGAGCAGTACTTC.

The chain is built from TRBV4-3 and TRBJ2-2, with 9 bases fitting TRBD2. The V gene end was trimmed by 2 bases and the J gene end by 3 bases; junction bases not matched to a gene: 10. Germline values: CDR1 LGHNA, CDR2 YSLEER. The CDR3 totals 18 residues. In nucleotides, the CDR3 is TGCGCCAGCAGCCAAACAGCTACAGCGGGAGGATACACCGGGGAGCTGTTTTTT. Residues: CASSQTATAGGYTGELFF.

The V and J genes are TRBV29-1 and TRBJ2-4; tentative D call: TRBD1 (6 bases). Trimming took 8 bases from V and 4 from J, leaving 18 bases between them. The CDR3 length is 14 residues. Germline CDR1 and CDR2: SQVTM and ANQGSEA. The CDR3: CSTTGPPSKNIQYF. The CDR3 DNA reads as TGCAGCACAACAGGGCCCCCTTCTAAAAACATTCAGTACTTC.

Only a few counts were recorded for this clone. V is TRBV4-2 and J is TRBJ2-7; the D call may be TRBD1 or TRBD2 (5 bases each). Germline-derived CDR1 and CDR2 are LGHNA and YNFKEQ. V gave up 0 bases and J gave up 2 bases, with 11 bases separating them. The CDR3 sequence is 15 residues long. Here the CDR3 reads CASSQENRGPYEQYF. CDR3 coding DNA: TGTGCCAGCAGCCAAGAGAACCGGGGCCCCTACGAGCAGTACTTC.